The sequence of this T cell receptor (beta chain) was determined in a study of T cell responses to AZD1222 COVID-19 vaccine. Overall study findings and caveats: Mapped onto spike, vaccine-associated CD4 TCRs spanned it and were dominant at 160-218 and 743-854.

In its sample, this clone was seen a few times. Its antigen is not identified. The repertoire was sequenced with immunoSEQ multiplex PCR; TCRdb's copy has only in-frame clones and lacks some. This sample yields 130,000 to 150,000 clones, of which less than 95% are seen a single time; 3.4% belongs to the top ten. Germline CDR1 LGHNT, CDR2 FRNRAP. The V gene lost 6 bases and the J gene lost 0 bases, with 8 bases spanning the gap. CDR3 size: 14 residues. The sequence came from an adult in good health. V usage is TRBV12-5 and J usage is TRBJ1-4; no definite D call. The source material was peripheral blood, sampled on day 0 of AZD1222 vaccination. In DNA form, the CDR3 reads TGTGCTAGTGGCCAGACAACAACTAATGAAAAACTGTTTTTT. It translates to CASGQTTTNEKLFF.